The 17 T cell receptor beta chains below all came from one sample that was sequenced in a study of glioma-infiltrating T cells. The iRepertoire nested amplicon-rescue multiplex PCR amplified TCR alpha and beta CDR3s from RNA. MiXCR, run by TCRdb on the multiplex PCR reads, gives a single entry per CDR3 protein. This table holds some 150,000 distinct CDR3 sequences, roughly two fifths found once. Sequencing used glioma tissue, nonneoplastic brain tissue, or PBMCs (not recorded which). The source is a human donor with low-grade glioma or glioblastoma, undergoing nonglioma brain surgery, or in good health (not recorded which).

About this clonotype itself: One end of the junction is discordant with germline, which a read error may explain. This chain uses TRBV6-2 or TRBV6-3 with TRBJ2-1; possibly TRBD2 for D (5 bases). The CDR3 loop spans 14 amino acids. Germline CDR1 MNHEY, CDR2 SVGEGT. DNA for the CDR3: TGTGCCAGCAGTTACTTGGGAGATCTTAATGGGCAGTTCTTC. Translation: CASSYLGDLNGQFF.

The J gene is TRBJ1-3, the V gene TRBV7-2; no clear D gene. The CDR3 extends over 15 amino acids. The germline gives CDR1 SGHTA, CDR2 FQGNSA. Trimming took off 5 bases at V and 0 bases at J, with 11 bases between the two ends. Here the CDR3 DNA reads TGTGCCAGCAGCGCCAATGGGTACTCTGGAAACACCATATATTTT. This translates into CASSANGYSGNTIYF.

This clonotype was found once. An end of the junction does not agree with germline; a read error may underlie this. The chain employs TRBV7-2 and TRBJ2-2, with TRBD1 matching over 12 bases. The CDR3 has 18 residues. Germline V CDR1 and CDR2: SGHTA, FQGNSA. CDR3 loop: CASSLVLGDRGQTGELFF. Written as DNA, the CDR3 is TGTGCCAGCAGTTTAGTCCTTGGGGACAGGGGGCAAACCGGGGAGCTGTTTTTT. Full variable domain (outside the CDR3, taken from reference TRBV7-2 and TRBJ2-2): GAGVSQSPSNKVTEKGKDVELRCDPISGHTALYWYRQSLGQGLEFLIYFQGNSAPDKSGLPSDRFSAERTGGSVSTLTIQRTQQEDSAVYLCASSLVLGDRGQTGELFFGEGSRLTVL.

The rearrangement uses TRBV20-1 and TRBJ2-5; D remains unclear. The CDR3 spans 12 residues. Germline CDR1 and CDR2: DFQATT and SNEGSKA (reference sequence). The V gene lost 3 bases and the J gene lost 5 bases, with 10 bases spanning the gap. CDR3 protein: CSASRSGETQYF. The CDR3 nucleotides are TGCAGTGCTAGTAGGTCCGGGGAGACCCAGTACTTC.

This clonotype has more than one count but fewer than ten. The rearrangement joins TRBV7-9 to TRBJ2-1; TRBD2 matches 7 bases. The CDR3 runs to 15 residues. After removal of 6 bases from V and 7 bases from J, the junction contained 12 bases not matched to a gene. CDR1 is SEHNR, CDR2 FQNEAQ, per germline (reference sequence). DNA for the CDR3: TGTGCCAGCAGTCGTAGCGGGTCCCCAGATAATGAGCAGTTCTTC. Its translation is CASSRSGSPDNEQFF.

CDR3 bases: TGTGCCAGCAGTCCCCTCCCCAATGAGCAGTTCTTC. It specifies CASSPLPNEQFF. This chain uses TRBV7-9 with TRBJ2-1; D uncertain. Germline CDR1 reads SEHNR; CDR2 reads FQNEAQ (reference sequence). The CDR3 consists of 12 residues. The germline V and J ends were trimmed by 6 bases and 6 bases, with 9 bases remaining between them.

This chain joins TRBV7-2 and TRBJ2-3, with 7 bases fitting TRBD2. This CDR3 comprises 15 residues. Unmatched junction bases numbered 2, after V lost 2 bases and J lost 0 bases. Germline V gene sequence: CDR1 SGHTA, CDR2 FQGNSA. CDR3 loop: CASSLLADSTDTQYF. In nucleotides, the CDR3 is TGTGCCAGCAGCTTACTAGCGGATAGCACAGATACGCAGTATTTT.

This clonotype came up once. The chain joins TRBV6-4 to TRBJ2-7; D uncertain. The DNA end lines up better with TRBJ2-5; the J call may be wrong. Germline CDR1 MRHNA, CDR2 SNTAGT. The CDR3 is made up of 14 amino acids. CDR3 coding DNA: TGTGCCAGTGGAGTAAGGAGCTTCCAAGAGACCCAGTACTTC. This codes for CASGVRSFQETQYF.

The J gene is TRBJ2-3, the V gene TRBV6-9, with TRBD1 as a possible D gene (7 bases). The CDR3 extends over 18 amino acids. Between the trimmed V and J ends, which lost 6 bases and 2 bases, there was a span of 24 bases. From germline, CDR1 is MNHGY and CDR2 SVAAGI. The CDR3 loop reads CASSLLGGEQGSTDTQYF. The CDR3 region has the DNA TGTGCCAGCAGCTTATTAGGAGGGGAACAGGGGTCCACAGATACGCAGTATTTT.

This clonotype has just a few counts. This chain uses TRBV20-1 with TRBJ2-3; the match to TRBD2 covers 9 bases. The V segment lost 6 bases and the J segment 5 bases; nucleotides outside the gene matches: 9. The V gene's germline CDR1 is DFQATT and CDR2 SNEGSKA (reference sequence). This CDR3 spans 14 amino acids. The DNA for the CDR3 is TGCAGTGCCCCTAAAGCGGGGGGAATAGATACGCAGTATTTT. This sequence encodes CSAPKAGGIDTQYF.

This clonotype has at least ten counts. V and J are TRBV28 and TRBJ1-1; D gene uncertain. V gave up 11 bases and J gave up 0 bases, with 13 bases separating them. Germline CDR1 reads MDHEN; CDR2 reads SYDVKM. The CDR3 contains 13 residues. The CDR3 region has the DNA TGTGCCGTTTGGGAGAGATTGAACACTGAAGCTTTCTTT. Amino acid sequence: CAVWERLNTEAFF.

This clonotype was observed a handful of times. V is TRBV27 and J is TRBJ2-3; D remains ambiguous. CDR3 length equals 15 residues. Trimming pared 0 bases from V and 4 bases from J, leaving 11 bases between. The germline CDR1 and CDR2 sequences are MNHEY and SMNVEV (reference sequence). The DNA of the CDR3 is TGTGCCAGCAGTTTATCGAACGGCGCCGCAGATACGCAGTATTTT. Its protein is CASSLSNGAADTQYF.

The chain joins TRBV6-1 to TRBJ1-6; 7 positions agree with TRBD1. The V segment lost 6 bases and the J segment 7 bases; nucleotides outside the gene matches: 6. Germline V gene data show CDR1 as MNHNS and CDR2 as SASEGT. CDR3 size: 14 residues. The CDR3 region is CASSRDRRNSPLHF. Written as DNA, the CDR3 is TGTGCCAGCAGCCGGGACAGAAGGAATTCACCCCTCCACTTT.

This clonotype was detected once. The chain joins TRBV6-2 or TRBV6-3 to TRBJ2-3, with D maybe TRBD1 (5 bases). There are 13 residues in the CDR3. Trimming pared 9 bases from V and 2 bases from J, leaving 12 bases between. The germline gives CDR1 MNHEY, CDR2 SVGEGT. CDR3 residues: CARCRGITDTQYF. As DNA, the CDR3 is TGTGCCAGATGTAGGGGAATCACAGATACGCAGTATTTT.

The V gene is TRBV6-1, the J gene TRBJ2-3, with a possible D match to TRBD2 (5 bases). The CDR3 runs 13 residues. The germline gives CDR1 MNHNS, CDR2 SASEGT. V shed 6 bases and J shed 6 bases, with 13 bases lying between them. The CDR3 DNA sequence: TGTGCCAGCAGAACTAGTCCGTCTGATACGCAGTATTTT. Translating gives CASRTSPSDTQYF.

This clonotype was counted between two and nine times. V and J are TRBV6-1 and TRBJ1-6; no definite D call. The germline gives CDR1 MNHNS, CDR2 SASEGT. This CDR3 has 14 amino acids. Trimming cost V 5 bases and J 8 bases, with 13 bases left between them. The CDR3: CASSSYSADSPLHF. CDR3 DNA: TGTGCCAGCAGTTCCTACTCAGCCGATTCACCCCTCCACTTT.

The gene calls are TRBV7-9 and TRBJ2-7; D gene unclear. CDR3 length: 11 residues. Germline loops: CDR1 SEHNR, CDR2 FQNEAQ (reference sequence). V was cut by 1 base and J by 6 bases, with 4 bases left in between. CDR3 amino acids: CASSLGREQYF. The CDR3 DNA follows: TGTGCCAGCAGCTTAGGCCGCGAGCAGTACTTC.